Below, 26 T cell receptor beta chains from the same sample are listed, as sequenced in a study of human T cells and chemical hapten exposure. Via MiXCR, TCRdb re-called the RACE reads, giving one row per CDR3 protein. The data show approximately 72,000 distinct CDR3 sequences, around 10% seen once. Time point of the sample: patch test 3, about 24 weeks after DPC sensitization. The treatment denotes: therapeutic diphenylcyclopropenone sensitization with weekly scalp DPC. The material was whole blood, obtained in connection with sensitization to the hapten diphenylcyclopropenone (DPC). Source of these receptors: a woman between 45 and 65 years old with alopecia areata. Some clones in this sample may be carry-over from other donors' samples.

This clonotype has ten or more counts. The chain employs TRBV18 and TRBJ1-2; a possible D gene is TRBD1 (6 bases). Germline CDR1 reads KGHSH; CDR2 reads LQKENI. The CDR3 extends over 15 amino acids. The V gene lost 0 bases and the J gene lost 2 bases, with 10 bases spanning the gap. The CDR3 loop reads CASSPPGGGNYGYTF. The CDR3 bases are TGTGCCAGCTCACCACCGGGAGGGGGAAACTATGGCTACACCTTC.

This chain connects TRBV5-4 to TRBJ1-1, with D uncertain. Between the trimmed V and J ends, which lost 0 bases and 1 base, there was a span of 10 bases. Per the germline V gene, CDR1 is SGHNT and CDR2 is YYREEE (reference sequence). CDR3 size: 15 residues. The CDR3 spells CASSLEGRRNTEAFF. Here the CDR3 DNA reads TGTGCCAGCAGCTTGGAAGGTCGAAGGAACACTGAAGCTTTCTTT.

About this clonotype itself: It may be a read error: a sequence one base away is much more abundant. The chain recombines TRBV7-9 with TRBJ1-5; tentatively, D is TRBD1 (6 bases). Per the germline V gene, CDR1 is SEHNR and CDR2 is FQNEAQ (reference sequence). The CDR3 consists of 17 residues. This CDR3 reads CASGLEVGWGPHQPQHF. The CDR3, as DNA: TGTGCCAGCGGCTTAGAAGTGGGATGGGGGCCCCATCAGCCCCAGCATTTT.

The chain has TRBV6-6 and TRBJ2-1; 11 nucleotides match TRBD1. This CDR3 region has 17 residues. CDR1 and CDR2 (germline): MNHNY, SVGAGI (reference sequence). Germline trimming cut 7 bases from V and 6 bases from J; bases unmatched to any gene: 14. The CDR3 reads CASILGTGGEPANEQFF. CDR3 DNA sequence: TGTGCCAGCATCCTCGGGACAGGGGGGGAACCTGCCAATGAGCAGTTCTTC.

This clonotype has at least ten counts. The V call is TRBV6-5, the J call TRBJ1-4; TRBD1 is a possible D gene (5 bases). Germline V gives CDR1 MNHEY, CDR2 SVGAGI. V gave up 2 bases and J gave up 10 bases, with 14 bases separating them. This CDR3 comprises 14 residues. The CDR3 nucleotides are TGTGCCAGCAGTTACGAGAGACTGGGGGGAAAACTGTTTTTT. Amino acid sequence: CASSYERLGGKLFF.

The sample holds a few counts of this clonotype. The rearrangement links TRBV7-2 to TRBJ1-1; 8 nucleotides line up with TRBD1. Trimming removed 3 bases from V and 0 bases from J; junction bases left unmatched: 12. Germline lookup yields CDR1 SGHTA and CDR2 FQGNSA. The CDR3 is 18 residues long. The CDR3 nucleotides read TGTGCCAGCAGCTTGAGGTCCGGGACAGGACTCTTGAACACTGAAGCTTTCTTT. This encodes CASSLRSGTGLLNTEAFF.

This clonotype was found a few times. This chain uses TRBV4-1 with TRBJ2-1; a weak D match, TRBD2 (5 bases). Trimming cost V 0 bases and J 15 bases, with 15 bases left between them. CDR1 is MGHRA, CDR2 YSYEKL, per germline. The CDR3 sequence is 13 residues long. The CDR3 is CASSQEQGRVRFF. The CDR3 nucleotides read TGCGCCAGCAGCCAAGAACAAGGGCGGGTTCGGTTCTTC.

V gene TRBV5-5 combines with J gene TRBJ1-4; no clear D. Germline V lookup: CDR1 SGHKS, CDR2 YYEKEE (reference sequence). Between the trimmed V and J ends, which lost 0 bases and 3 bases, there was a span of 12 bases. The CDR3 has 16 amino acids. The CDR3 reads CASSLEEGGANEKLFF. The CDR3 DNA follows: TGTGCCAGCAGCTTGGAGGAGGGCGGAGCTAATGAAAAACTGTTTTTT.

This clonotype was seen ten or more times. J is TRBJ1-2 and V is TRBV28; weak D call: TRBD1 (5 bases). The CDR3 length is 16 residues. The germline V and J ends were trimmed by 3 bases and 6 bases, with 20 bases remaining between them. CDR1 and CDR2 from the germline V gene are MDHEN and SYDVKM. CDR3: CASSLGRGRFGDGYTF. The CDR3 bases are TGTGCCAGCAGTTTGGGGAGGGGACGGTTTGGCGATGGCTACACCTTC.

The J gene is TRBJ1-2, the V gene TRBV4-1; 9 positions agree with TRBD1. This CDR3 has 18 amino acids. Germline CDR1 is MGHRA and CDR2 is YSYEKL. J gave up 4 bases and V 4 bases, and 16 bases lay outside the gene matches. The CDR3 is CASSRAGTGRGRTYGYTF. The CDR3 bases are TGCGCCAGCAGCCGTGCCGGGACAGGGAGAGGGAGGACCTATGGCTACACCTTC.

This clonotype has at least ten counts. V usage is TRBV24-1 and J usage is TRBJ2-1; 11 positions agree with TRBD2. Germline V gene sequence: CDR1 KGHDR, CDR2 SFDVKD. J gave up 4 bases and V 3 bases, and 4 bases lay outside the gene matches. This CDR3 has 16 amino acids. The CDR3 region is CATSDPTSGGYNEQFF. DNA of the CDR3: TGTGCCACCAGTGATCCCACTAGCGGGGGATACAATGAGCAGTTCTTC.

There are a few counts of this clonotype. The chain combines TRBV5-1 with TRBJ2-2; tentatively, D is TRBD1 (6 bases). V lost 2 bases, J lost 3 bases, and 8 bases lay in between. CDR3 length equals 14 residues. Germline lookup yields CDR1 SGHRS and CDR2 YFSETQ. CDR3 coding DNA: TGCGCCAGCAGCTTTCAGGGGCACACCGGGGAGCTGTTTTTT. This sequence encodes CASSFQGHTGELFF.

The CDR3 nucleotides are TGTGCCAGCAGTTACCGGGACAGAGCTAACTATGGCTACACCTTC. Translated, it gives CASSYRDRANYGYTF. The chain has TRBV12-3 or TRBV12-4 and TRBJ1-2; 7 bases are a match to TRBD1. The CDR3 spans 15 residues. The V and J ends lost 4 bases and 0 bases, in that order; junction bases with no gene match: 5.

In this sample, this clonotype turned up many times. The genes are TRBV3-1 and TRBJ1-3; D is unresolved. The CDR3 is 16 residues long. Trimming shortened V by 4 bases and J by 2 bases, and 15 bases separated the two germline ends. Per the germline V gene, CDR1 is LGHDT and CDR2 is YNNKEL (reference sequence). The CDR3 DNA reads TGTGCCAGCAGCCCTGTGTCTGGTACACCTGGAAACACCATATATTTT. Residues: CASSPVSGTPGNTIYF.

This clonotype occurred many times. This chain links TRBV7-2 with TRBJ1-2; a weak D match, TRBD1 (5 bases). The CDR3 extends over 14 amino acids. Trimming took 6 bases from V and 3 from J, leaving 14 bases between them. Germline assignment: CDR1 SGHTA and CDR2 FQGNSA. CDR3 sequence (DNA): TGTGCCAGCAGAAATCCAGGGATGGACTATGGCTACACCTTC. Translation gives CASRNPGMDYGYTF.

In nucleotides, the CDR3 is TGTGCCAGCAGTTTAGGGGGCGCGGCGAGGACTGAAGCTTTCTTT. Translation gives CASSLGGAARTEAFF. The chain joins TRBV28 to TRBJ1-1; TRBD1 might be the D (6 bases). This CDR3 is built from 15 residues. In germline, CDR1 is MDHEN, CDR2 SYDVKM. Trimming shortened V by 2 bases and J by 5 bases, and 15 bases separated the two germline ends.

This clonotype was detected many times. The chain is built from TRBV20-1 and TRBJ2-1; no firm D call. The CDR3 sequence is 15 residues long. The V gene lost 2 bases and the J gene lost 0 bases, with 11 bases spanning the gap. The germline V gene has CDR1 DFQATT and CDR2 SNEGSKA (reference sequence). The CDR3 bases are TGCAGTGCTAGATGGCAGGCTATCTCCTACAATGAGCAGTTCTTC. Residues: CSARWQAISYNEQFF.

This clonotype has ten or more counts. CDR3 nucleotides: TGTGCCAGCAGTGAAATTGGTCGCAGGGATGATCAGCCCCAGCATTTT. Its protein is CASSEIGRRDDQPQHF. V is TRBV2 and J is TRBJ1-5, with D perhaps matching TRBD1 (5 bases). This CDR3 is built from 16 residues. Germline CDR1 reads SNHLY; CDR2 reads FYNNEI. Between the trimmed V and J ends, which lost 2 bases and 5 bases, there was a span of 16 bases.

This clonotype was seen only a few times. The chain combines TRBV9 with TRBJ2-7; a weak D match, TRBD2 (6 bases). This CDR3 is 16 amino acids long. Trimming took 4 bases from V and 6 from J, leaving 23 bases between them. The germline gives CDR1 SGDLS, CDR2 YYNGEE. CDR3: CASSPYIAGSRGEQYF. The CDR3 bases are TGTGCCAGCAGCCCATACATCGCGGGATCTAGGGGCGAGCAGTACTTC.

J is TRBJ2-2 and V is TRBV7-2, with 7 nucleotides matching TRBD2. CDR3 length: 14 amino acids. CDR1 and CDR2 from the germline V gene are SGHTA and FQGNSA. The J segment lost 4 bases and the V segment lost 2 bases, leaving 1 base of the junction unmatched. The CDR3 DNA sequence: TGTGCCAGCAGCTTAAGCGGGACCACCGGGGAGCTGTTTTTT. Protein: CASSLSGTTGELFF.

The sample holds many counts of this clonotype. The V and J genes are TRBV28 and TRBJ1-6, with 7 bases matching TRBD1. The germline V gene has CDR1 MDHEN and CDR2 SYDVKM. This CDR3 spans 14 amino acids. V lost 7 bases, J lost 7 bases, and 7 bases stayed unmatched. The CDR3 here is CASTVGQSNSPLHF. DNA for the CDR3: TGTGCCAGCACCGTGGGACAGTCCAATTCACCCCTCCACTTT.

The rearrangement links TRBV11-2 to TRBJ2-3; 7 bases are a match to TRBD1. Germline values: CDR1 SGHAT, CDR2 FQNNGV. Germline trimming cut 5 bases from V and 4 bases from J; bases unmatched to any gene: 9. The CDR3 covers 15 residues. Here the CDR3 DNA reads TGTGCCAGCAGCCCCCGGGGACAGCGAGCAGATACGCAGTATTTT. Translating it yields CASSPRGQRADTQYF.

This clonotype was counted only a few times. The chain joins TRBV7-2 to TRBJ2-5; tentatively, D is TRBD1 (5 bases). The CDR3 runs 15 residues. Trimming left V 1 base short and J 1 base short, with 10 bases between. Germline lookup yields CDR1 SGHTA and CDR2 FQGNSA. The CDR3 loop reads CASSLGPTAQETQYF. Written as DNA, the CDR3 is TGTGCCAGCAGCTTAGGTCCGACAGCCCAAGAGACCCAGTACTTC.

The J gene is TRBJ2-1, the V gene TRBV29-1; TRBD1 matches 7 bases. The CDR3 consists of 17 residues. The V gene end was trimmed by 4 bases and the J gene end by 4 bases; junction bases not matched to a gene: 16. Germline-derived CDR1 and CDR2 are SQVTM and ANQGSEA. In nucleotides, the CDR3 is TGCAGCGTTGTGGACAGGAGAAGCTTCTTCAGTTACAATGAGCAGTTCTTC. This gives the protein CSVVDRRSFFSYNEQFF.

This clonotype was counted many times. This rearrangement joins TRBV19 to TRBJ2-1, with a weak D call TRBD2 (5 bases). The V end lost 1 base, the J end lost 0 bases, and 19 bases lay between the germline ends. The CDR3 consists of 19 residues. Germline CDR1 and CDR2: LNHDA and SQIVND (reference sequence). The CDR3: CASSIGLLSGTSSYNEQFF. As DNA, the CDR3 is TGTGCCAGTAGTATAGGCCTCTTGAGCGGAACGAGCTCCTACAATGAGCAGTTCTTC.

This clonotype was seen a handful of times. The chain employs TRBV7-2 and TRBJ2-7, with D tentatively TRBD1 or TRBD2 (5 bases each). The ends were cut back, 5 bases at V and 4 bases at J, with 21 bases in the middle. Germline CDR1 reads SGHTA; CDR2 reads FQGNSA. This CDR3 is 16 amino acids long. The CDR3 is CASSPWGTDARYEQYF. CDR3 DNA: TGTGCCAGCAGCCCATGGGGGACGGACGCAAGATACGAGCAGTACTTC. Combining the CDR3 with reference TRBV7-2 and TRBJ2-7 gives the whole variable domain GAGVSQSPSNKVTEKGKDVELRCDPISGHTALYWYRQSLGQGLEFLIYFQGNSAPDKSGLPSDRFSAERTGGSVSTLTIQRTQQEDSAVYLCASSPWGTDARYEQYFGPGTRLTVT.